This is a list of T cell receptor beta chains from one sample in a study of human T cells and chemical hapten exposure. TCRdb used MiXCR to reprocess the RACE reads, holding one entry per CDR3 protein. The table lists around 120,000 distinct CDR3 sequences, about 13% of them singletons, with 0.92% in the top ten. Sequencing used whole blood, obtained in connection with sensitization to the hapten diphenylcyclopropenone (DPC). The source of these receptors is a man aged 18 to 35 with alopecia areata. Some clones in this sample may be carry-over from other donors' samples. CDR3s include the opening cysteine and the closing phenylalanine or tryptophan. Fields, in order: clone size, J gene, D gene, V gene, CDR3 protein, CDR3 DNA. The D gene is left open where the match is weak. Where a row states a size, it is once, few, many or the class of an expanded clone; other rows omit it.

-	TRBJ1-3	-	TRBV5-5	CASSGGPPSSGNTIYF	TGTGCCAGCAGCGGGGGACCGCCGAGCTCTGGAAACACCATATATTTT
-	TRBJ2-5	-	TRBV5-6	CASSLPYGLQETQYF	TGTGCCAGCAGCTTACCGTACGGACTGCAAGAGACCCAGTACTTC
few	TRBJ1-5	-	TRBV20-1	CSARPSASNQPQHF	TGCAGTGCTAGACCTTCAGCTAGCAATCAGCCCCAGCATTTT
-	TRBJ1-1	-	TRBV18	CASSATVKSVLNAEAFF	TGTGCCAGCTCAGCGACGGTCAAATCAGTGTTGAACGCTGAAGCTTTCTTT
few	TRBJ1-1	-	TRBV2	CASSTGGPYTEAFF	TGTGCCAGCAGTACTGGGGGCCCTTACACTGAAGCTTTCTTT
many	TRBJ2-3	-	TRBV11-2	CASSIGQDTDTQYF	TGTGCCAGCAGCATCGGACAAGACACAGATACGCAGTATTTT
-	TRBJ2-5	-	TRBV7-2	CASSLISGTQYF	TGTGCCAGCAGCTTAATCTCGGGGACCCAGTACTTC
-	TRBJ2-1	TRBD2	TRBV12-3/TRBV12-4	CASRLAGGRNEQFF	TGTGCCAGCAGGTTAGCGGGGGGGAGGAATGAGCAGTTCTTC
few	TRBJ2-7	-	TRBV28	CASSPRAVQYF	TGTGCCAGCAGTCCGCGGGCGGTGCAGTACTTC
few	TRBJ2-7	-	TRBV6-5	CASSYSSEQYF	TGTGCCAGCAGTTACTCTTCCGAGCAGTACTTC
many	TRBJ1-2	-	TRBV20-1	CSALGRQSYGYTF	TGCAGTGCCCTAGGTCGGCAGTCTTATGGCTACACCTTC
many	TRBJ1-6	-	TRBV27	CASSGTGRPSYNSPLHF	TGTGCCAGCAGTGGTACAGGGCGCCCTTCCTATAATTCACCCCTCCACTTT
-	TRBJ1-2	-	TRBV4-3	CASSQDTDLGYGYTF	TGCGCCAGCAGCCAAGATACGGATCTAGGCTATGGCTACACCTTC
-	TRBJ2-1	-	TRBV6-2/TRBV6-3	CASSYYWGEQFF	TGTGCCAGCAGTTACTATTGGGGGGAGCAGTTCTTC
-	TRBJ2-7	-	TRBV11-2	CASSLEPTGARSYEQYF	TGTGCCAGCAGCTTAGAACCGACAGGCGCCAGATCCTACGAGCAGTACTTC
many	TRBJ1-1	-	TRBV4-3	CASSQDDRANTEAFF	TGCGCCAGCAGCCAAGATGACAGAGCGAACACTGAAGCTTTCTTT